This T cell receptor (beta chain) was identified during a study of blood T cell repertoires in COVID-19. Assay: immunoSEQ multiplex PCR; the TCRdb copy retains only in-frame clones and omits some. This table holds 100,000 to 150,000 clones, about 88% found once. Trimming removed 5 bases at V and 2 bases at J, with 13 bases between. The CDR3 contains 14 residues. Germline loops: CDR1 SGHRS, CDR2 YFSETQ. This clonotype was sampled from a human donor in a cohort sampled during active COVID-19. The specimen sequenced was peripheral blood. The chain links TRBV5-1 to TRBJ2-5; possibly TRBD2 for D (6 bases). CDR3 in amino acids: CASSGGRLQETQYF. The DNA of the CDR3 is TGCGCCAGCAGTGGGGGGAGACTTCAAGAGACCCAGTACTTC. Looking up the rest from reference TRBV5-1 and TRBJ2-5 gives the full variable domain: KAGVTQTPRYLIKTRGQQVTLSCSPISGHRSVSWYQQTPGQGLQFLFEYFSETQRNKGNFPGRFSGRQFSNSRSEMNVSTLELGDSALYLCASSGGRLQETQYFGPGTRLLVL.